A selection of T cell receptor beta chains follows, all from one sample in a study of blood T cell repertoires in COVID-19. The method was immunoSEQ multiplex PCR; TCRdb's version includes in-frame clones alone and lacks a portion of them. In the table there are approximately 400,000 clones, roughly nine tenths of which are singletons. Sequences were obtained from peripheral blood. The receptor source for this set is a man aged 35-49 years with acute or convalescent COVID-19. CDR3s include the opening cysteine and the closing phenylalanine or tryptophan.

v_call cdr3_aa
TRBV7-8 CASSLDVGPYNSPLHF
TRBV27 CASSLSPGGGNQPQHF
TRBV27 CASMKGGSTDTQYF
TRBV7-3 CASSLVAGPGNSPLHF
TRBV28 CASTPGSEGATNYGYTF
TRBV27 CASSTPLTSGIYEQYF
TRBV5-1 CASSLVSREEDTQYF
TRBV30 CAWSGGDRGYGYTF
TRBV6-5 CASRHQDSFTDTQYF
TRBV6-2/TRBV6-3 CASSYLWDRSTDTQYF